This record concerns one TCR beta chain sequence. The sample is drawn from a study of blood T cell repertoires in COVID-19. Study context: PBMCs, B-cell-depleted T cells, or T cells were the source of the cDNA or gDNA that made up the material.

CDR1 SGHDT and CDR2 YYEEEE come from the germline V gene. This CDR3 contains 13 residues. V lost 2 bases and J 3 bases, leaving 5 bases between the germline ends. Everyone who took part was roughly 18 to 100 years old, and they came from over 20 US areas. Clones were sequenced by immunoSEQ multiplex PCR, and TCRdb holds only the in-frame ones, with some missing. The sample records roughly 250,000 clones, roughly nine tenths being singletons. The sample consisted of PBMCs or T cells enriched from blood (not recorded which). The receptor was derived from a human donor in a cohort exposed to, infected with or recovered from COVID-19 (not recorded which). The donor label of this sample is uncertain. The chain uses TRBV5-6 and TRBJ2-2; D is unclear. CDR3 DNA: TGTGCCAGCAGCTTTGAGGACACCGGGGAGCTGTTTTTT. Translated: CASSFEDTGELFF.